Sequencing of this TCR beta chain was carried out in a study of regulatory T cells in long-lasting Graves disease (dated by TCRdb to the early 2020s). With regard to the full study: Newly diagnosed Graves' disease patients had taken antithyroid drugs for less than 3 months. Persistent Graves' disease patients were compared with newly diagnosed Graves' disease patients by peripheral blood TCR sequencing and RNA sequencing. The study took place in China and was registered as a clinical trial. A total of about 35 samples underwent TCR sequencing, from around 13 patients with persistent Graves' disease and some 20 patients with newly diagnosed Graves' disease.

What the research found in general, with its limitations: The study examined only peripheral blood because the primary lesion, thyroid tissue, could not be accessed. Sequencing and analysis were limited to the TCR beta chain. Persistent Graves' disease patients showed lower TCR Shannon entropy and fewer highly expanded clones than newly diagnosed patients, suggesting clonal expansion. More public clonotypes were shared among persistent patients (about 2,800) than among newly diagnosed patients (approximately 1,000). TRBV28, TRBJ1-2 and TRBJ2-5 were preferentially used in persistent disease, while TRBV20-1 and TRBJ2-1 were favored in newly diagnosed disease. The small sample size was acknowledged by the authors as a limitation that may reduce accuracy.

Library preparation used multiplex PCR. Instrument used: Illumina HiSeq 4000. iRepertoire HTBI primers and Arm-PCR amplification of CDR3 regions were used to construct TCR beta libraries. Before sequencing, the PCR products went through gel purification. The study's own analysis went as follows. A total of fewer than 70 TRBV and some 15 TRBJ segments were identified across samples and were used for gene usage analysis of CDR3 amino acid clonotypes. COPE and FqMerger were used to merge the filtered high-quality paired reads into contigs. Contigs were aligned with BLAST to IMGT TRBV, TRBD and TRBJ reference genes, and CDR3 was defined per IMGT. Clonotypes above 0.1% frequency were classified as highly expanded clones. Shannon entropy was used to measure repertoire diversity, and the Gini coefficient was used to measure V-J evenness. A clonotype was considered public if more than one individual shared it. TCRdb took the public reads, trimmed them with fastp at Q25, ran MiXCR for clone calling and kept in-frame beta chains. Under each unique CDR3 protein, matching rows form one entry showing the most common genes and DNA. TCRdb's processing, not the authors', yielded these V and J calls. Recorded for this sample are 320,000 or so distinct CDR3 sequences; 15% to 20% of them occurred a single time. The ten largest clones capture roughly 35% of the sample.

V drops 0 bases and J drops 4 bases, leaving 7 bases in between. The CDR3 covers 13 residues, taking in both the cysteine and the phenylalanine. Only CDR3 DNA is held: 39 bases, read in frame from base 1. The germline V gene encodes CDR1 LGHNT and CDR2 FRNRAP. This clonotype has ten or more counts. The antigen it recognizes is unknown. Base-call qualities are not available, and no considerably larger clone is one nucleotide away. The time point label corresponds to: newly diagnosed GD, antithyroid drugs for less than 3 months. RNA was extracted from PBMCs in TRIzol for both TCR sequencing and RNA sequencing. Graves' disease was diagnosed according to American Thyroid Association guidelines. Patients for the study were recruited at an endocrinology department in Xi'an, China. Each patient gave about 9.1 milliliters of peripheral blood, collected in an EDTA anticoagulant tube. Ficoll Paque Plus density gradient separation was used to isolate PBMCs, and no additional T cell sorting was done. An Agilent 2100 Bioanalyzer and agarose gel were used to assess RNA quality, and a NanoDrop 2000 was used to measure RNA concentration.

Recombination joined TRBV12-5 with TRBJ2-7, with no confident D gene call. The receptor was derived from a female donor with Graves disease. The sequencing used peripheral blood mononuclear cells (PBMCs), collected at new diagnosis, from a patient treated with antithyroid drugs. The nucleotide sequence is given as TGTGCTAGTGGTTTGGTGTCCTATTACGAGCAGTACTTC. Its translation reads: CASGLVSYYEQYF.